This T cell receptor beta chain was documented in a study of CD8+ T cells in alopecia areata. The CDR3 loop spans 13 amino acids. After removal of 3 bases from V and 4 bases from J, the junction contained 5 bases not matched to a gene. Germline V gene lookup returns CDR1 GTSNPN and CDR2 SVGIG (reference sequence). cDNA serving as the sequencing template came from extracted, reverse transcribed RNA. Assay used: immunoSEQ multiplex PCR; TCRdb lists only in-frame clones, some missing. The table shows fewer than 250,000 clones, with less than 45% occurring only once. Regarding this clone: What it binds is not known.

The sample's treatment: oral pan-JAK inhibitor, 5-10 mg twice daily. Samples from alopecia areata patients were lesional scalp punch biopsies and peripheral blood. Study-level results: Throughout tofacitinib, many expanded lesional clones continued to persist in scalp and blood. Treatment with tofacitinib significantly lowered scalp clonality and reduced expanded CD8+ clones among the top 100.

This clonotype was sampled from a human donor with alopecia areata. This chain uses TRBV30 with TRBJ1-2; 7 bases fit TRBD1. The source material was CD4+ T cells sorted from blood, sampled at roughly week 36, from a patient treated with tofacitinib. Written as DNA, the CDR3 is TGTGCCTGGAGCGACAGGGACCTCTATGGCTACACCTTC. The encoded protein is CAWSDRDLYGYTF. The full variable domain, rest sourced from reference TRBV30 and TRBJ1-2, is SQTIHQWPATLVQPVGSPLSLECTVEGTSNPNLYWYRQAAGRGLQLLFYSVGIGQISSEVPQNLSASRPQDRQFILSSKKLLLSDSGFYLCAWSDRDLYGYTFGSGTRLTVV.